This T cell receptor (beta chain) was found in a study of blood T cell repertoires in COVID-19 (dated by TCRdb to the early 2020s). General notes on the study: Samples from collaborators originated in the United States, Italy and Spain and spanned both the acute and convalescent phases of COVID-19. Where HLA class I and class II types were available, the types were taken from metadata supplied by the sample provider, not from assay-based typing. The prospective study material was composed of cDNA or gDNA derived from T cells, B-cell-depleted T cells, or PBMCs. The sample metadata nearly always contained a de-identified subject ID, COVID-19 status, age in years and sex. Samples were obtained from the ongoing ImmuneRACE study (first 160 participants) and from about 1,300 subjects provided by 6 global collaborators. A freely available public database, intended as a resource for researchers studying the immune response to SARS-CoV-2, is where the repertoires were released. Deeply sampled blood TCRbeta repertoires from subjects exposed to, actively infected with, or recovered from COVID-19 were included in the dataset. The research as a whole found: The quantity of clinical and demographic metadata differed by source and by participant and was supplied without curation.

Turning to this clone: Its antigen target is currently unknown. Base qualities were left out, and no much larger clone turns up one base away.

V is pared back by 0 bases and J by 4 bases, with 22 bases lying between the germline termini. CDR3 length: 19 amino acids, cysteine to phenylalanine. The sequence is cut down to CDR3 DNA, 57 bases in frame from base 1. The germline V gene (reference sequence) specifies SGHNT as CDR1 and YYREEE as CDR2. TCRbeta CDR3 regions were amplified from genomic DNA by means of the immunoSEQ Assay, a bias-controlled multiplex PCR. The study's processing was this. Nucleated cell counts per sample were estimated from amplification of reference gene primers within the assay. To quantify the absolute abundance of each unique TCRbeta CDR3 rearrangement, sequence reads were collapsed and filtered. For each sample, productive Simpson clonality was calculated as the square root of Simpson's diversity index over productive rearrangements. In TCRdb, the immuneACCESS table is reduced to in-frame sequences with V and J assigned. These tables do not hold every clone; where another copy was compared, an unresolved V gene accounts for under half, and the others remain unexplained. That table gives V, J and clone size, and the DNA gave D and trimming. Across this sample there are a few hundred thousand clones, with over 65% seen only once. About 1% of the sample belongs to the ten largest clones.

Each collaborating institution followed its own protocols to collect whole blood in K2EDTA tubes. For TCRbeta analysis, collaborator samples were shipped as frozen whole blood, as isolated PBMCs, or as DNA extracted from either sample type. Sequenced: peripheral blood. The origin of this receptor is a human donor with acute or convalescent COVID-19. The donor label of this sample is uncertain. The V and J genes are TRBV5-4 and TRBJ2-2; TRBD2 is a weak D gene call, 5 bases matching. The CDR3 has the sequence CASSLAVSGLGRITGELFF. The DNA is as follows: TGTGCCAGCAGCTTGGCCGTCTCGGGATTGGGGAGAATCACCGGGGAGCTGTTTTTT.